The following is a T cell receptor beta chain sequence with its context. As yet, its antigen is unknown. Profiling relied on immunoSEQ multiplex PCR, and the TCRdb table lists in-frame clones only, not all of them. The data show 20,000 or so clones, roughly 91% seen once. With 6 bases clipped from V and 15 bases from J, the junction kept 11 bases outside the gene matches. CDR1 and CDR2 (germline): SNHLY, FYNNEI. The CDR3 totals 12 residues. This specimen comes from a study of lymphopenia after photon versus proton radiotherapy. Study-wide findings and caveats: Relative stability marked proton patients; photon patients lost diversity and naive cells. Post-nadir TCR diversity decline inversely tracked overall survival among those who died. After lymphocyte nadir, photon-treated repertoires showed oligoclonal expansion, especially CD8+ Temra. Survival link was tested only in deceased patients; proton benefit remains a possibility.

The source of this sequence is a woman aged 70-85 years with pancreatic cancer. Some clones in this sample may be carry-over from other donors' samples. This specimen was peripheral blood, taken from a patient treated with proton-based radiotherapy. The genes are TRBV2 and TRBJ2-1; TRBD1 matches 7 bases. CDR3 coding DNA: TGTGCCAGCAGCCAGGGACAGTTTAAGTTGTTCTTC. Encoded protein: CASSQGQFKLFF.